The 12 T cell receptor beta chains below all came from one sample that was sequenced in a study of preoperative IRX-2 immunotherapy in early breast cancer. Treatment denoted: preoperative locoregional IRX-2 cytokine immunotherapy. Only in-frame clones appear in the TCRdb table, and some are missing; sequencing was by immunoSEQ multiplex PCR. This table holds roughly 45,000 clones, about 95% found once. Material: tumor tissue, obtained after IRX-2 immunotherapy. The receptors stem from a human donor with breast cancer.

The gene calls are TRBV2 and TRBJ2-5; tentative D call: TRBD2 (6 bases). There are 13 residues in the CDR3. V was clipped by 2 bases and J by 3 bases, with 7 bases between them. CDR1 SNHLY and CDR2 FYNNEI come from the germline V gene. This CDR3 reads CASSEWGEETQYF. The CDR3 DNA is TGTGCCAGCAGTGAATGGGGGGAAGAGACCCAGTACTTC.

The V call is TRBV4-3, the J call TRBJ2-2; 7 bases line up with TRBD2. The CDR3 consists of 16 residues. Germline CDR1 reads LGHNA; CDR2 reads YSLEER. V gave up 3 bases and J gave up 1 base; unmatched junction bases: 5. The CDR3 sequence is CASSHRVAGNTGELFF. In DNA form, the CDR3 reads TGCGCCAGCAGCCATAGGGTAGCGGGGAACACCGGGGAGCTGTTTTTT.

The rearrangement joins TRBV27 to TRBJ2-2, with 7 positions matching TRBD1. Germline loops: CDR1 MNHEY, CDR2 SMNVEV (reference sequence). There are 18 residues in the CDR3. Trimming removed 5 bases from V and 1 base from J; junction bases left unmatched: 13. The DNA of the CDR3 is TGTGCCAGCAGTAACCCGGGACAGCTTTTATTGAACACCGGGGAGCTGTTTTTT. It yields the protein CASSNPGQLLLNTGELFF.

The V and J genes are TRBV15 and TRBJ2-7; 9 bases align to TRBD2. Germline CDR1 reads LNHNV; CDR2 reads YYDKDF (reference sequence). The CDR3 consists of 16 residues. V trimming: 0 bases; J trimming: 6 bases; junction bases outside the gene matches: 9. CDR3 nucleotides: TGTGCCACCAGCAGAGATCAAGCGGGAGGTTTGGGCGAGCAGTACTTC. Its protein product is CATSRDQAGGLGEQYF.

This rearrangement joins TRBV5-4 to TRBJ2-1, with 12 nucleotides matching TRBD1. J gave up 4 bases and V 4 bases, and 6 bases lay outside the gene matches. This CDR3 is built from 16 residues. Germline lookup yields CDR1 SGHNT and CDR2 YYREEE (reference sequence). CDR3 DNA: TGTGCCAGCAGCGACGGGACAGGGGGCCGGTACAATGAGCAGTTCTTC. Translating gives CASSDGTGGRYNEQFF.

This clone showed up just once. The CDR3 DNA reads as TGTGCCAGCAGCTTACGGGACACTGAAGCTTTCTTT. It encodes CASSLRDTEAFF. This chain joins TRBV5-8 and TRBJ1-1; no definite D call. Trimming took off 2 bases at V and 3 bases at J, with 5 bases between the two ends. The CDR3 length is 12 residues. Germline V gene lookup returns CDR1 SGHTS and CDR2 YDEGEE.

In its sample, this clone was seen a few times. The V gene is TRBV6-6, the J gene TRBJ2-1; no clear D gene. V lost 8 bases, J lost 6 bases, and 17 bases lay in between. Per the germline V gene, CDR1 is MNHNY and CDR2 is SVGAGI (reference sequence). The CDR3 loop spans 14 amino acids. The DNA for the CDR3 is TGTGCCAGCGATTACGGCCCCGAGTCCAATGAGCAGTTCTTC. Its protein product is CASDYGPESNEQFF.

V gene TRBV30 combines with J gene TRBJ1-2; a weak D match, TRBD1 (5 bases). This CDR3 contains 13 residues. CDR1 GTSNPN and CDR2 SVGIG come from the germline V gene (reference sequence). Trimming cost V 3 bases and J 7 bases, with 15 bases left between them. CDR3 amino acids: CAWRSGLWRGYTF. The CDR3, as DNA: TGTGCCTGGAGGTCAGGGCTCTGGCGTGGCTACACCTTC.

The chain carries TRBV13 and TRBJ1-2; D remains unclear. V was shortened by 5 bases and J by 6 bases, with 10 bases between the two germline ends. This CDR3 comprises 12 residues. Germline values: CDR1 PRHDT, CDR2 FYEKMQ (reference sequence). The CDR3 loop is CASSNRWDGYTF. The CDR3 DNA reads as TGTGCCAGCAGCAACCGCTGGGATGGCTACACCTTC.

In its sample, this clone was seen a few times. The chain carries TRBV5-8 and TRBJ2-7; 7 nucleotides match TRBD2. The junction had 3 bases not matched to a gene; V was cut back by 1 base and J by 5 bases. The germline gives CDR1 SGHTS, CDR2 YDEGEE. This CDR3 contains 13 residues. CDR3 protein: CASSLLADDEQYF. Here the CDR3 DNA reads TGTGCCAGCAGCTTGCTAGCGGACGACGAGCAGTACTTC. The entire variable domain, with the rest obtained from reference TRBV5-8 and TRBJ2-7, is as follows: EAGVTQSPTHLIKTRGQQATLRCSPISGHTSVYWYQQALGLGLQFLLWYDEGEERNRGNFPPRFSGRQFPNYSSELNVNALELEDSALYLCASSLLADDEQYFGPGTRLTVT.

This chain links TRBV18 with TRBJ1-4; D is possibly TRBD1 (5 bases). This CDR3 contains 15 residues. Trimming removed 4 bases at V and 8 bases at J, with 17 bases between. Germline V CDR1 and CDR2: KGHSH, LQKENI. The CDR3 sequence is CASSQNPGSEEKLFF. The CDR3 DNA sequence: TGTGCCAGCTCACAGAACCCAGGGTCGGAAGAAAAACTGTTTTTT.

J is TRBJ1-4 and V is TRBV18; perhaps TRBD1 as D (5 bases). There are 15 residues in the CDR3. The germline CDR1 and CDR2 sequences are KGHSH and LQKENI. V was shortened by 5 bases and J by 7 bases, with 17 bases between the two germline ends. This CDR3 is CASSAQRDAAEKLFF. The DNA for the CDR3 is TGTGCCAGCTCAGCCCAGCGGGACGCAGCTGAAAAACTGTTTTTT.